This T cell receptor beta chain was documented in a study of CD4 T cells in relation to SARS-CoV-2 and coronaviruses (dated by TCRdb to the early 2020s). Regarding the research as a whole: In the ViraFEST assay, PBMCs were cultured with antigen for around nine days, after which TCR beta CDR3s were sequenced to identify antigen-specific clonal expansions. At the level of individual TCR clonotypes, the study evaluated whether memory CD4+ T cells crossreact between the spike proteins of SARS-CoV-2 and those of common cold coronaviruses. An HIV-1 Nef peptide pool or a no-peptide culture served as the negative reference condition. HLA restriction was mapped for shared crossreactive spike epitopes using patient-derived lymphoblastoid cell lines. A different, Illumina-based TCR-beta assay was used to sequence expansion assays from other donors in the study. Samples from three pre-COVID donors and the naive versus memory experiments were sequenced with the Adaptive Biotechnologies TCR-sequencing kit; other data were Illumina-based. Beyond this particular receptor, the publication reports: Significantly weaker SARS-CoV-2-driven expansion was shown by crossreactive clones than by monoreactive clones, consistent with antigenic imprinting. Crossreactivity analysis was centred on spike protein, so crossreactivity against other viral proteins was not assessed. Roughly 70% of donors had memory CD4+ clonotypes that crossrecognized SARS-CoV-2 and at least one common cold coronavirus spike. Pre-pandemic and post-infection samples were not both contributed by any donor, so tracing of the source of pre-existing responses was limited. Small numbers of patients and of tested TCRs limited the study.

The CDR3 has 17 amino acids, counting the end cysteine and phenylalanine. Of all the DNA, just the CDR3 is kept, 51 bases in frame from base 1. CDR1 LGHNA and CDR2 YNFKEQ were looked up in the germline V gene. The germline ends are 21 bases apart after V is trimmed by 0 bases and J by 9 bases. To prepare the library, the immunoSEQ multiplex PCR assay was applied. Processing in the source paper ran as follows. During preprocessing, nonproductive sequences were discarded, as were any CDR3s that did not begin with C, did not end with F or W, or were shorter than 7 amino acids. Antigen-specific clonotypes were called with the MANAFEST web app, based on expansion relative to reference and other culture wells. A clone was considered positive if significant expansion relative to the reference culture was observed in 2 of 3 replicate wells at an FDR below 0.05. Positive clones also required significant expansion versus all other tandem wells and an odds ratio above 5. After three terminal residues were trimmed from each end, CDR3 homology was quantified as pairwise Levenshtein distance using the stringdist R package. Sourced from immuneACCESS, this table was stored by TCRdb with only in-frame sequences that have V and J called. A share of the clones is absent; for the studies checked, an unresolved V gene accounts for under half, and the remainder has no known explanation. V and J calls plus clone size are reproduced from that table; the DNA served to infer D and trimming. This sample gives approximately 25,000 clones in total; more than 60% of them show up just once. The leading ten clones occupy around 18% of the sample.

About this clone itself: What antigen it recognizes has not been identified. No much larger clone is present one base from it, and per-base qualities are unavailable.

CD4+ T cells from unexposed donors were collected before the COVID-19 pandemic (2011-2018). After around 10 days of culture, CD4+ T cells were isolated with the EasySep CD4+ T cell isolation kit. As cell numbers permitted, CD4+ T cells from unexposed donors were tested for reactivity to SARS-CoV-2 S and N and to four common cold coronavirus spike pools. Each well received a few million PBMCs, cultured in IMDM supplemented with approximately 4.5% human AB serum and around 10 IU/ml IL-2. Half of the culture medium was replaced with fresh IL-2-containing medium on days 3 and 7. In general, triplicate replicate wells were used for every peptide culture condition. Leukapheresis product for the unexposed donors was bought commercially. PBMCs were isolated from leukapheresis product or whole blood by Ficoll-Paque PLUS gradient centrifugation. PBMCs were either used fresh in the expansion assay or cryopreserved at -140 degrees C. The QIAamp Micro DNA Kit was used to extract genomic DNA from the CD4+ T cells.

This clonotype was sampled from a human donor in good health. Sequenced sample: CD4+ T cells from PBMCs, cultured in vitro. This receptor chain uses TRBV4-2 and TRBJ2-1, with a tentative D gene TRBD2 over 6 matching bases. CDR3 loop: CASSQDIRGGNSGEQFF. The DNA sequence follows: TGTGCCAGCAGCCAAGACATCCGGGGCGGGAACAGCGGTGAGCAGTTCTTC.